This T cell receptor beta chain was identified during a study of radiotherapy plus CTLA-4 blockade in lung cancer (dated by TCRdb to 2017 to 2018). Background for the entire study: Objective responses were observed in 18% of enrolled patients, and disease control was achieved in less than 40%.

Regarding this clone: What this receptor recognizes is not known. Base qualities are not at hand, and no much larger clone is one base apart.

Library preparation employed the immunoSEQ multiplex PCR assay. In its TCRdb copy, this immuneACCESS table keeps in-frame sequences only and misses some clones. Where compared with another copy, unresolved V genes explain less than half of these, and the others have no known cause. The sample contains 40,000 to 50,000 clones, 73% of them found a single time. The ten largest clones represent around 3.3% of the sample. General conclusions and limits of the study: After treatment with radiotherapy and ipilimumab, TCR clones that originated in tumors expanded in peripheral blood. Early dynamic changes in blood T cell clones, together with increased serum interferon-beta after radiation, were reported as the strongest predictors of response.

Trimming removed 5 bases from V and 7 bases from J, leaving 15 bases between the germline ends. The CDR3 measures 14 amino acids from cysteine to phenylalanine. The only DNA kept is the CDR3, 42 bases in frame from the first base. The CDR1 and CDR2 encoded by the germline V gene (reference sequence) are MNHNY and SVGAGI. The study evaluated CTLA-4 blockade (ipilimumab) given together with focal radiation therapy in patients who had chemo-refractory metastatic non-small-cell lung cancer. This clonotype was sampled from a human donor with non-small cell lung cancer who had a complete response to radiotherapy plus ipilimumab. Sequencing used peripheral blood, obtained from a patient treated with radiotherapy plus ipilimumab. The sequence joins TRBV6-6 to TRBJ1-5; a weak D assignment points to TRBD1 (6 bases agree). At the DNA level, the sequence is TGTGCCAGCAGTCCATTGACAGGCGTCCAGCCCCAGCATTTT. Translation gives CASSPLTGVQPQHF.